This T cell receptor (beta chain) was sequenced during a study of T cell responses to AZD1222 COVID-19 vaccine. Study-level information: Whether given at about 4 or about 12 weeks, second doses were pooled.

Study-wide results and caveats: Across spike, vaccine-associated CD4 TCRs were found, dominant at 160-218 and 743-854. Baseline testing showed seropositivity in only six AZD1222 recipients. The reported proportion of spike-specific TCRs targeting unmutated variant regions was nearly half.

The protocol was immunoSEQ multiplex PCR, while the TCRdb copy is restricted to in-frame clones and leaves out a portion. Seen here are about 120,000 clones, roughly 92% observed once, and the top ten hold over 1.5%. As for this clone: As yet, its antigen is unknown.

Germline CDR1 reads MNHEY; CDR2 reads SVGAGI. Trimming took 4 bases from V and 3 from J, leaving 3 bases between them. The CDR3 has 11 residues. This receptor was obtained from an adult in good health. The material sequenced was peripheral blood, taken on day 0 of AZD1222 vaccination. The rearrangement joins TRBV6-5 to TRBJ1-2; D unclear. CDR3 protein: CASSSDYGYTF. As DNA, the CDR3 is TGTGCCAGCAGTTCCGACTATGGCTACACCTTC.